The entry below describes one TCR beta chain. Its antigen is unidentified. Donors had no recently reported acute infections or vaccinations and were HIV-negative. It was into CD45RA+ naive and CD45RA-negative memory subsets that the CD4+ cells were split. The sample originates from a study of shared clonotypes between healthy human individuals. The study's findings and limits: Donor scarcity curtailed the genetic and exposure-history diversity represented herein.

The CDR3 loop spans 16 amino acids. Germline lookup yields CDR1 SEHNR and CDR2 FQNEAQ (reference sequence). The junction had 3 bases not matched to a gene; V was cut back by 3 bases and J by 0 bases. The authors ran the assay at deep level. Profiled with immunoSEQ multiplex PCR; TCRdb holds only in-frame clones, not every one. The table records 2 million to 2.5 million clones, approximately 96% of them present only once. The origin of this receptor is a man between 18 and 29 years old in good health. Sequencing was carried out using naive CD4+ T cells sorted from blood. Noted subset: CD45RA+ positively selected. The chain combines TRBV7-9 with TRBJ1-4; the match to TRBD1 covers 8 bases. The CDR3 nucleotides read TGTGCCAGCAGCTTGGGACAGGTTGCAACTAATGAAAAACTGTTTTTT. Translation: CASSLGQVATNEKLFF.